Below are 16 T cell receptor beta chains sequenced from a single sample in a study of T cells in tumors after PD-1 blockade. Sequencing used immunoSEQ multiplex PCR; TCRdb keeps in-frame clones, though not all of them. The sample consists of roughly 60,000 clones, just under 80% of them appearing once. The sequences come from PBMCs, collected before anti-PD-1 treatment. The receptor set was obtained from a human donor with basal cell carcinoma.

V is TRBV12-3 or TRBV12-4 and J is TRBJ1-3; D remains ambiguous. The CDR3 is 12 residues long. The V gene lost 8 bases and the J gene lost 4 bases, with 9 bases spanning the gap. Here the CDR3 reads CASRIQGNTIYF. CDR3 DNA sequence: TGTGCCAGCCGTATTCAGGGAAACACCATATATTTT.

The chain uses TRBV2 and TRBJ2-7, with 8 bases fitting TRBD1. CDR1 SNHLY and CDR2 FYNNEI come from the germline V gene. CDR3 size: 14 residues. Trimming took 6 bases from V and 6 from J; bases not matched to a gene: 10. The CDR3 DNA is TGTGCCAGCAGCCGACAGGGGTTAAAAACCGAGCAGTACTTC. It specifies CASSRQGLKTEQYF.

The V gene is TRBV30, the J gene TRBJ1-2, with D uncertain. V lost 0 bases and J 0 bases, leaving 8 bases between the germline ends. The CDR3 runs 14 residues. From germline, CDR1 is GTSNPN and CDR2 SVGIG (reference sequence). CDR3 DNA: TGTGCCTGGAGTGTAGACAATTCTAACTATGGCTACACCTTC. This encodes CAWSVDNSNYGYTF.

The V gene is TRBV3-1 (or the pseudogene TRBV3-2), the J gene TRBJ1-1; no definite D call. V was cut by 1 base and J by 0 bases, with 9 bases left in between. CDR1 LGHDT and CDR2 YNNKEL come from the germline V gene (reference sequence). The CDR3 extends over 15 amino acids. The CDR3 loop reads CASSQVPGLNTEAFF. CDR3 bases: TGTGCCAGCAGCCAAGTTCCGGGATTGAACACTGAAGCTTTCTTT.

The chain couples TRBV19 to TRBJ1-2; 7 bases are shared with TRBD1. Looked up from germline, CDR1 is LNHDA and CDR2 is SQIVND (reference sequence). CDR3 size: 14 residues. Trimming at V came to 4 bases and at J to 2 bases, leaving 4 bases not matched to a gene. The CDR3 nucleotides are TGTGCCAGTAGTACAAGACAGGGAAACTATGGCTACACCTTC. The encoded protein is CASSTRQGNYGYTF.

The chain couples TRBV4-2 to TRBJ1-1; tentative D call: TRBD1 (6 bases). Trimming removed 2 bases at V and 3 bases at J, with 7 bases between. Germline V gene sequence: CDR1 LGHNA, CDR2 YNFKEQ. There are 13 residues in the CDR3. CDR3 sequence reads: CASSQQGYTEAFF. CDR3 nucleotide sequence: TGTGCCAGCAGCCAACAGGGGTACACTGAAGCTTTCTTT.

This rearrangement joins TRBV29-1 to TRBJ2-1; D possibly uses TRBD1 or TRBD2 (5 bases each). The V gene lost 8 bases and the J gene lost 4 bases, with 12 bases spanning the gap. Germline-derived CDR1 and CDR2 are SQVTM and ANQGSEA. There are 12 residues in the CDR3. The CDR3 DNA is TGCAGCTCCCGGGGCCCTTACAATGAGCAGTTCTTC. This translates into CSSRGPYNEQFF.

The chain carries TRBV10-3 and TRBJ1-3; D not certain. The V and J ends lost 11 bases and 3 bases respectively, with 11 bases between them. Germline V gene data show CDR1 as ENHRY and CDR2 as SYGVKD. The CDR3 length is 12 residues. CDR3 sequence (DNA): TGTGCCCGGGTCCGTAGTGGAAACACCATATATTTT. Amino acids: CARVRSGNTIYF.

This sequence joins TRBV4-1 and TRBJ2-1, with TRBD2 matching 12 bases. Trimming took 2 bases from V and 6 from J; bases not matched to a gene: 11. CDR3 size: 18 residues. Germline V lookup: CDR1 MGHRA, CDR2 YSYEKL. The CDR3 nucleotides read TGCGCCAGCAGCCAACCCTCCCTAGCGGGGGGGCATGGCAATGAGCAGTTCTTC. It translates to CASSQPSLAGGHGNEQFF.

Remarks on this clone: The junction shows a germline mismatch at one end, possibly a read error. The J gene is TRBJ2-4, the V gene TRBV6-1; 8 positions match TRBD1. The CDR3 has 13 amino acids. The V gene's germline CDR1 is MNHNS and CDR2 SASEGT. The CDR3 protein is CASSDRTGLPQDF. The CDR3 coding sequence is TGTGCCAGCAGTGACCGGACAGGGCTCCCCCAGGACTTC.

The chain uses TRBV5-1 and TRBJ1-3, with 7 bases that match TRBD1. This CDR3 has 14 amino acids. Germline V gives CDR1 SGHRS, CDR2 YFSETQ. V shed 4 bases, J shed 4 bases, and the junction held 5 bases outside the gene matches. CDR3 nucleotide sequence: TGCGCCAGCAGCGCACCGGGACAGGGAAACACCATATATTTT. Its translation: CASSAPGQGNTIYF.

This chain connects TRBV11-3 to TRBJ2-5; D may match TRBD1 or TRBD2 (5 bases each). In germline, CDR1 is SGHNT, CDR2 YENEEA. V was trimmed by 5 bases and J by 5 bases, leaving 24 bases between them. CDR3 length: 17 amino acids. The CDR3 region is CASSPTGLTQTGETQYF. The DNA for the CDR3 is TGTGCCAGCAGCCCAACAGGACTCACCCAAACCGGGGAGACCCAGTACTTC.

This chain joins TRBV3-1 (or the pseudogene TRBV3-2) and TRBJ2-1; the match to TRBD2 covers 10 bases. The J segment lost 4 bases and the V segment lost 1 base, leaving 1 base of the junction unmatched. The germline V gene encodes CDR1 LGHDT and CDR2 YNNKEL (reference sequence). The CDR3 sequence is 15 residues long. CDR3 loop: CASSQAAGGYNEQFF. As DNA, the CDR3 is TGTGCCAGCAGCCAAGCAGCGGGGGGGTACAATGAGCAGTTCTTC.

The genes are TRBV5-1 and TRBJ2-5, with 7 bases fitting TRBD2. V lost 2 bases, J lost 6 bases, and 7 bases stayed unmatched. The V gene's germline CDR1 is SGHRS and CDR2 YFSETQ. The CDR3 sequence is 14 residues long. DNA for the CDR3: TGCGCCAGCAGCTTAGGAGCGGGGCGGAAGACCCAGTACTTC. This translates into CASSLGAGRKTQYF.

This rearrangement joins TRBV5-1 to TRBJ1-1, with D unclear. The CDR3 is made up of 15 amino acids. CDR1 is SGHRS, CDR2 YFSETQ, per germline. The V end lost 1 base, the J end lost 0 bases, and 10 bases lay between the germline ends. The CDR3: CASSLNSGLNTEAFF. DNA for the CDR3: TGCGCCAGCAGCTTGAATTCCGGTTTGAACACTGAAGCTTTCTTT. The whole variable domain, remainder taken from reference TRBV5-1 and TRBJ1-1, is KAGVTQTPRYLIKTRGQQVTLSCSPISGHRSVSWYQQTPGQGLQFLFEYFSETQRNKGNFPGRFSGRQFSNSRSEMNVSTLELGDSALYLCASSLNSGLNTEAFFGQGTRLTVV.

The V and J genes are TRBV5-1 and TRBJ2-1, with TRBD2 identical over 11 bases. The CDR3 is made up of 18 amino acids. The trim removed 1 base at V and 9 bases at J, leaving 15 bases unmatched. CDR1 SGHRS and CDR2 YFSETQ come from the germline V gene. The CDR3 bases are TGCGCCAGCAGCTTGCCTCTTAACATAGCGGGGGGGCCAGGTGAGCAGTTCTTC. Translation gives CASSLPLNIAGGPGEQFF.